The T cell receptor beta chain under discussion was sequenced for a study of T cell responses to AZD1222 COVID-19 vaccine. Whole-study findings and limits: Clonal diversity was possibly underestimated; the donors were predominantly white British and more often female.

Of note for this clone: Its antigen remains unknown.

The protocol was immunoSEQ multiplex PCR, while the TCRdb copy is restricted to in-frame clones and leaves out a portion. The sample lists approximately 100,000 clones, roughly 90% seen once, with approximately 15% in the top ten. Trimming took 2 bases from V and 5 from J; bases not matched to a gene: 5. Germline V gene sequence: CDR1 SEHNR, CDR2 FQNEAQ (reference sequence). The CDR3 contains 15 residues. The chain recombines TRBV7-9 with TRBJ1-1; TRBD1 matches at 10 bases. The receptor's source is an adult in good health. The starting material was peripheral blood, obtained on day 0 of AZD1222 vaccination. Here the CDR3 DNA reads TGTGCCAGCAGCTTACATAGGACAGGGGGAACTGAAGCTTTCTTT. Translating gives CASSLHRTGGTEAFF.